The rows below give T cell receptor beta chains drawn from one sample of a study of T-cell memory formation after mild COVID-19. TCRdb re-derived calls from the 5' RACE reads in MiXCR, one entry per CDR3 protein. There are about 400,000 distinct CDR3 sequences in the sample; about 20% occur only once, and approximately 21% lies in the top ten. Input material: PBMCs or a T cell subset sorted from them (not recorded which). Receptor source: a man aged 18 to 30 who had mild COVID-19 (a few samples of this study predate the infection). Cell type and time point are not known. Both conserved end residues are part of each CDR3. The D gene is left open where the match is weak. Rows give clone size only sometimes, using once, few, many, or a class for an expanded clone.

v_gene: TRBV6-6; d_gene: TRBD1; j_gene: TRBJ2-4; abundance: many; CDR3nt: TGTGCCAGCAGTTATCGGGACAGGGGGTCCGGGACCAAAAACATTCAGTACTTC; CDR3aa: CASSYRDRGSGTKNIQYF
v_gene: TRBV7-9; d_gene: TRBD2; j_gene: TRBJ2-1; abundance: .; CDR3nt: TGTGCCAGCATCCGCAGCGGGGCTGAGGAGCAGTTCTTC; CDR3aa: CASIRSGAEEQFF
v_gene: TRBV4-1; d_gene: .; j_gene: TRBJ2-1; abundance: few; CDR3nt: TGCGCCAGCAGCCAAGATGGTAGGAATGAGCAGTTCTTC; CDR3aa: CASSQDGRNEQFF
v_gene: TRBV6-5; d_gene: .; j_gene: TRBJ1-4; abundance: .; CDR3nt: TGTGCCAGCAGTTACTCGAGGCAGGTGTATGAAAAACTGTTTTTT; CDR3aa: CASSYSRQVYEKLFF
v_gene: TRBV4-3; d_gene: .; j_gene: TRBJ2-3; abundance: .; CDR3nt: TGCGCCAGCAGCCAAGACTGGGGCCCGTCCCGCACAGATACGCAGTATTTT; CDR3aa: CASSQDWGPSRTDTQYF
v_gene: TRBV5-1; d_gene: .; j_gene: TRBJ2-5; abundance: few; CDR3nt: TGCGCCAGCACCGGCGGGACGACCCAGTACTTC; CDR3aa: CASTGGTTQYF
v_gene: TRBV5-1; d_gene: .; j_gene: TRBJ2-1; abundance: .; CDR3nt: TGCGCCAGCAGCGCCGACAGAGCCAGTGAGCAGTTCTTC; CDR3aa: CASSADRASEQFF
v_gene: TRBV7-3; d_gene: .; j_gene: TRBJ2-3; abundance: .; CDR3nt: TGTGCCAGCAGTTCGAGCGGCCCGGATACGCAGTATTTT; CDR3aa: CASSSSGPDTQYF
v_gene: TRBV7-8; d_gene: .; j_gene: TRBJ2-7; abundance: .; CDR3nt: TGTGCCAGCAGCTACGTCTCCTACGAGCAGTACTTC; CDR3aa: CASSYVSYEQYF
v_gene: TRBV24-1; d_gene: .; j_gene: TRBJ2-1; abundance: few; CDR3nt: TGTGCCACCAGATCCCCAGAAAACAATGAGCAGTTCTTC; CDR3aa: CATRSPENNEQFF
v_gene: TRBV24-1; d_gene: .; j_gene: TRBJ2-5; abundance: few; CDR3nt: TGTGCCACCAGTCCTGGGGGGGCACCGGAGACCCAGTACTTC; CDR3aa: CATSPGGAPETQYF
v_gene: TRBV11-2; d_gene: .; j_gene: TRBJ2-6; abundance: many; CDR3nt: TGTGCCAGCCGCTTCTCTGGGGCCAACGTCCTGACTTTC; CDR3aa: CASRFSGANVLTF
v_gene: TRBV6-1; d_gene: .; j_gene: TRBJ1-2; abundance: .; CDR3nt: TGTGCCAGCACAGCCGGGGCCTTCTATGGCTACACCTTC; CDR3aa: CASTAGAFYGYTF
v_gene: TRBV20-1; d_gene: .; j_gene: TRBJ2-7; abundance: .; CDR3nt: TGCAGTGCTAGAGACGGCGCATACGAGCAGTACTTC; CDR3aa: CSARDGAYEQYF
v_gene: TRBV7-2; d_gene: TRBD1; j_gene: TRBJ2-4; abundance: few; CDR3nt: TGTGCCAGCAGCGGGACAGTCCTAGCCAAAAACATTCAGTACTTC; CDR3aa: CASSGTVLAKNIQYF
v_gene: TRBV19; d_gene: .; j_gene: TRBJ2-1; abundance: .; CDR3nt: TGTGCCAGTAGTATTGAAAGGGCCCAGGGGGAGCAGTTCTTC; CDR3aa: CASSIERAQGEQFF
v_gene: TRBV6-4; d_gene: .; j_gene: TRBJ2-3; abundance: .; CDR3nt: TGTGCTAAGAAGGGGTATTTGACAGATACGCAGTATTTT; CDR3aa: CAKKGYLTDTQYF
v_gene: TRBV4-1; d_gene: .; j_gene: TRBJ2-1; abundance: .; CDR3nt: TGCGCCAGCAGCCAAGTCAATATGGTCTCCTACAATGAGCAGTTCTTC; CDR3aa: CASSQVNMVSYNEQFF
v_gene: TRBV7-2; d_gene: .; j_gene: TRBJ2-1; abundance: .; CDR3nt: TGTGCCAGCGCTGTGGCGGGGTCCAACAATGAGCAGTTCTTC; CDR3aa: CASAVAGSNNEQFF
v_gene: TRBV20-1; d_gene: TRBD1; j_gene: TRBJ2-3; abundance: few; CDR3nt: TGCAGTGCTGGCCGTGCCAGGGGGTCCCCCACAGATACGCAGTATTTT; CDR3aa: CSAGRARGSPTDTQYF
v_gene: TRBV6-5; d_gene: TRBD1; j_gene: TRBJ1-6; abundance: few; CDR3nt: TGTGCCAGCAGTTACGCGCCAGCCAGGGGGAATTCACCCCTCCACTTT; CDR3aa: CASSYAPARGNSPLHF
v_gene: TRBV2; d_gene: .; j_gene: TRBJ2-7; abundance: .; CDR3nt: TGTGCCAGCAGTGGTGGCAGCGCCTACGAGCAGTACTTC; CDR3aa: CASSGGSAYEQYF
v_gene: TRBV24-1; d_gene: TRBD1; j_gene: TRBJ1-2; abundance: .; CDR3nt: TGTGCCACCAGTGATGGGACAGGAGAAAGCTACACCTTC; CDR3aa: CATSDGTGESYTF
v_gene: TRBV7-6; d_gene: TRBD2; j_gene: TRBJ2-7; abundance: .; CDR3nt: TGTGCCAGCAGCGAAGTGGGGGGGACCGGTGCCTACGAGCAGTACTTC; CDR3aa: CASSEVGGTGAYEQYF
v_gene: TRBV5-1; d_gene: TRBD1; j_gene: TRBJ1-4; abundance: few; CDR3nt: TGCGCCAGCAGCCCGGACAGGGGGACAACTAATGAAAAACTGTTTTTT; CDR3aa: CASSPDRGTTNEKLFF
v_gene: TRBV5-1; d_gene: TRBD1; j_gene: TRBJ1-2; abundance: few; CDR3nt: TGCGCCAGCAGCGAGTCGACAGGGAACTATGGCTACACCTTC; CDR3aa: CASSESTGNYGYTF
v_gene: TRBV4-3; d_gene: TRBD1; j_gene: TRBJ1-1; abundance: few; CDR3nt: TGCGCCAGCAGCCCACACTCTGGGGGACAGGGGTACTCGAACACTGAAGCTTTCTTT; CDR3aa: CASSPHSGGQGYSNTEAFF
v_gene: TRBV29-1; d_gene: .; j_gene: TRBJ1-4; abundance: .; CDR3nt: TGCAGCGTTGAATCTGGGCTGGGGGAAAAACTGTTTTTT; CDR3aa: CSVESGLGEKLFF
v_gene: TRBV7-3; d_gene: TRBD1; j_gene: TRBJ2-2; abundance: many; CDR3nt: TGTGCCAGCAGCCGACAGGGAGAAACCGGGGAGCTGTTTTTT; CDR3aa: CASSRQGETGELFF
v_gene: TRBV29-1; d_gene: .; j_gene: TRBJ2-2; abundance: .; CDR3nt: TGCAGCGTTGCCGGGAACACCGGGGAGCTGTTTTTT; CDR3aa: CSVAGNTGELFF
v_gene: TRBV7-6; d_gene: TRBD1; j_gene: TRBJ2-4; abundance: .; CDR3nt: TGTGCCAGCAGCTCCCCGACAGGGGGCGAAAACATTCAGTACTTC; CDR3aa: CASSSPTGGENIQYF
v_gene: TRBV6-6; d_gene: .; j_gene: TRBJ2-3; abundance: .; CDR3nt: TGTGCCAGCAGCTACGGGGGGCTCTACACAGATACGCAGTATTTT; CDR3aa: CASSYGGLYTDTQYF